This TCR beta chain comes out of a study of a mutant IDH1 vaccine in newly diagnosed glioma. Documented time point: week 11, during vaccination. The study gave 300 ug of mutant IDH1 20-mer peptide per vaccine dose, with topical imiquimod. Libraries were prepared by immunoSEQ multiplex PCR; TCRdb keeps only in-frame clonotypes and omits some of them. This sample has roughly 57,000 clones; approximately 91% occur once, and the top ten carry 1.9%. Comments on this clone: Antigen unknown.

The input for sequencing was PBMCs, taken from a glioma patient whose treatment included an IDH1 peptide vaccine. This TCR derives from a man aged 40-49 years with glioma.

In nucleotides, the CDR3 is TGTGCCAGCAGTGCAGGGGAAAGCTCCTACAATGAGCAGTTCTTC. Translated, it gives CASSAGESSYNEQFF. V is TRBV6-4 and J is TRBJ2-1; D is possibly TRBD1 (6 bases). V was clipped by 4 bases and J by 0 bases, with 10 bases between them. From germline, CDR1 is MRHNA and CDR2 SNTAGT. The CDR3 is 15 residues long.